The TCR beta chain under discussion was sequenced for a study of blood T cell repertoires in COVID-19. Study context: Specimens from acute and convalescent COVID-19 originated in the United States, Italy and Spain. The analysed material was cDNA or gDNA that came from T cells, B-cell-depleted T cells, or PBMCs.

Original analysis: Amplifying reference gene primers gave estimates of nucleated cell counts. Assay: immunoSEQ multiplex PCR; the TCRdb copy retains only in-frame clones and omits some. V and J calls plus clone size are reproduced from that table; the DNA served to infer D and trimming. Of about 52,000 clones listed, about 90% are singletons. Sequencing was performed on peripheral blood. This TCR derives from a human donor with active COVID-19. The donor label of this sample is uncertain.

The CDR3 sequence is CASSQDEGLGNTIYF. CDR3 nucleotides: TGTGCCAGCAGCCAAGATGAGGGATTAGGAAACACCATATATTTT. This chain uses TRBV4-2 with TRBJ1-3, with D unclear. The CDR3 totals 15 residues. The germline CDR1 and CDR2 sequences are LGHNA and YNFKEQ. Trimming stripped 0 bases from V and 4 bases from J, with 10 bases between.